Listed below are T cell receptor beta chains from one sample, sequenced in a study of shared clonotypes between healthy human individuals. Method: immunoSEQ multiplex PCR; TCRdb's copy keeps in-frame clones and lacks some. The sample shows about 2.4 million clones, over 85% of them seen only once. The sample was naive CD4+ T cells from PBMCs. Source of these receptors: a young man in good health. Some clones in this sample may be carry-over from other donors' samples. The CDR3 runs from the conserved cysteine through the conserved F or W. Fields, in order: CDR3 DNA, CDR3 protein, D gene, CDR3 length, J gene, clone size, V gene. A D gene is named only where the DNA matches it firmly. Clone size appears in some rows only: once, few, many, or a class for an expanded clone.

CDR3 DNA: TGCGCCAGCAGCCAAGAAGTTTACCCGAACATTCAGTACTTC; CDR3 protein: CASSQEVYPNIQYF; D gene: -; CDR3 length: 14; J gene: TRBJ2-4; clone size: -; V gene: TRBV4-1
CDR3 DNA: TGTGCCAGCAGCTTGGGGCGGTCGGATGGCTACACCTTC; CDR3 protein: CASSLGRSDGYTF; D gene: -; CDR3 length: 13; J gene: TRBJ1-2; clone size: once; V gene: TRBV5-4
CDR3 DNA: TGTGCCAGCAGTCAAGCACAGGGGGTAAGAGGAGAGACCCAGTACTTC; CDR3 protein: CASSQAQGVRGETQYF; D gene: TRBD1; CDR3 length: 16; J gene: TRBJ2-5; clone size: -; V gene: TRBV6-1
CDR3 DNA: TGTGCCAGCAGTGAACTCCGGCCCCAGCATTTT; CDR3 protein: CASSELRPQHF; D gene: -; CDR3 length: 11; J gene: TRBJ1-5; clone size: -; V gene: TRBV6-1
CDR3 DNA: TGTGCCAGCTCACCACTACGGCTAGCGGGATACGTGGCGGACACCGGGGAGCTGTTTTTT; CDR3 protein: CASSPLRLAGYVADTGELFF; D gene: TRBD2; CDR3 length: 20; J gene: TRBJ2-2; clone size: once; V gene: TRBV18
CDR3 DNA: TGCGCCAGCAGTGATGGGACAGATACGCAGTATTTT; CDR3 protein: CASSDGTDTQYF; D gene: -; CDR3 length: 12; J gene: TRBJ2-3; clone size: -; V gene: TRBV10-1
CDR3 DNA: TGTGCCAGCAGGAGCCCGGGGGGCCCGCCCTACGAGCAGTACTTC; CDR3 protein: CASRSPGGPPYEQYF; D gene: -; CDR3 length: 15; J gene: TRBJ2-7; clone size: -; V gene: TRBV28
CDR3 DNA: TGTGCCAGCAGTTACGGGTACTCCTACAATGAGCAGTTCTTC; CDR3 protein: CASSYGYSYNEQFF; D gene: -; CDR3 length: 14; J gene: TRBJ2-1; clone size: once; V gene: TRBV6-6
CDR3 DNA: TGTGCCAGCAGTTTACTAGGGGCAACTAATGAAAAACTGTTTTTT; CDR3 protein: CASSLLGATNEKLFF; D gene: -; CDR3 length: 15; J gene: TRBJ1-4; clone size: -; V gene: TRBV27
CDR3 DNA: TGTGCCAGCAGCTGGGCCCCCGCCGCCAATCAGCCCCAGCATTTT; CDR3 protein: CASSWAPAANQPQHF; D gene: -; CDR3 length: 15; J gene: TRBJ1-5; clone size: -; V gene: TRBV28
CDR3 DNA: TGCGCCAGCAGCTCCAGCTACGAGCAGTACTTC; CDR3 protein: CASSSSYEQYF; D gene: -; CDR3 length: 11; J gene: TRBJ2-7; clone size: -; V gene: TRBV5-1
CDR3 DNA: TGCGCCAGCAAATGGACAGGCCAAGTGGACGAGCAGTACTTC; CDR3 protein: CASKWTGQVDEQYF; D gene: TRBD1; CDR3 length: 14; J gene: TRBJ2-7; clone size: -; V gene: TRBV5-1
CDR3 DNA: TGCAGCATAAAGAGACATGACCGAAATGAAGCTTTCTTT; CDR3 protein: CSIKRHDRNEAFF; D gene: -; CDR3 length: 13; J gene: TRBJ1-1; clone size: -; V gene: TRBV29-1
CDR3 DNA: TGTGCCAGCAGTGTACACATAGCGGGAGGGACAGATACGCAGTATTTT; CDR3 protein: CASSVHIAGGTDTQYF; D gene: TRBD2; CDR3 length: 16; J gene: TRBJ2-3; clone size: -; V gene: TRBV6-1
CDR3 DNA: TGTGCCTGGAGTGAATTAAGTGGTGGGCAGCCCCAGCATTTT; CDR3 protein: CAWSELSGGQPQHF; D gene: -; CDR3 length: 14; J gene: TRBJ1-5; clone size: -; V gene: TRBV30
CDR3 DNA: TGTGCCTCCGCGAGTCTGGCGGGGGAGCAGTACTTC; CDR3 protein: CASASLAGEQYF; D gene: -; CDR3 length: 12; J gene: TRBJ2-7; clone size: -; V gene: TRBV14
CDR3 DNA: TGTGCCAGCAGGCCGGGACTATACACAGATACGCAGTATTTT; CDR3 protein: CASRPGLYTDTQYF; D gene: TRBD2; CDR3 length: 14; J gene: TRBJ2-3; clone size: -; V gene: TRBV6-5
CDR3 DNA: TGTGCCAGCAGTTTAAGGGGACTAGCTCATCTTTCGACACACAATGAGCAGTTCTTC; CDR3 protein: CASSLRGLAHLSTHNEQFF; D gene: TRBD2; CDR3 length: 19; J gene: TRBJ2-1; clone size: -; V gene: TRBV27
CDR3 DNA: TGCGCCAGCAGCCAAGACCAGGGGGGCACCGGGGAGCTGTTTTTT; CDR3 protein: CASSQDQGGTGELFF; D gene: -; CDR3 length: 15; J gene: TRBJ2-2; clone size: once; V gene: TRBV4-3
CDR3 DNA: TGTGCCAGCAGCGTCTCCGGGACAGGGGGTTACACTGAAGCTTTCTTT; CDR3 protein: CASSVSGTGGYTEAFF; D gene: TRBD1; CDR3 length: 16; J gene: TRBJ1-1; clone size: -; V gene: TRBV9
CDR3 DNA: TGTGCCAGCAGTGAAGCTGGCGGAAACCATTTTAATGAAAAACTGTTTTTT; CDR3 protein: CASSEAGGNHFNEKLFF; D gene: -; CDR3 length: 17; J gene: TRBJ1-4; clone size: -; V gene: TRBV6-1
CDR3 DNA: TGTGCCAGCAGTCACAGCCCAGTGAACTATGGCTACACCTTC; CDR3 protein: CASSHSPVNYGYTF; D gene: -; CDR3 length: 14; J gene: TRBJ1-2; clone size: -; V gene: TRBV7-2
CDR3 DNA: TGTGCCAGCAGTGAACTAGGGGATAGCAATCAGCCCCAGCATTTT; CDR3 protein: CASSELGDSNQPQHF; D gene: -; CDR3 length: 15; J gene: TRBJ1-5; clone size: -; V gene: TRBV2
CDR3 DNA: TGTGCCAGCAGACGACAGGGGGGGTTCTACAATGAGCAGTTCTTC; CDR3 protein: CASRRQGGFYNEQFF; D gene: TRBD1; CDR3 length: 15; J gene: TRBJ2-1; clone size: -; V gene: TRBV28
CDR3 DNA: TGTGCCAGCTGCAGGAGGTGGATAGATACGCAGTATTTT; CDR3 protein: CASCRRWIDTQYF; D gene: -; CDR3 length: 13; J gene: TRBJ2-3; clone size: -; V gene: TRBV27
CDR3 DNA: TGCGCCAGCAGCTTGGAGAGGGTTGACCTCTATGGCTACACCTTC; CDR3 protein: CASSLERVDLYGYTF; D gene: -; CDR3 length: 15; J gene: TRBJ1-2; clone size: -; V gene: TRBV5-1